The clone carrying this TCR beta chain was counted many times. The antigen remains undetermined. The source of the sample is a study of T cells in Graves' hyperthyroidism and ophthalmopathy. V lost 4 bases and J lost 3; bases outside the gene matches: 6. From germline, CDR1 is DFQATT and CDR2 SNEGSKA (reference sequence). The CDR3 is made up of 14 amino acids. Findings and caveats of the study: Among thyroid clonotypes expanded above 0.001, most also appeared in blood.

TCR beta CDR3 regions were amplified from RNA. First-round RT-PCR of the TCR CDR3 relied on the HTBI primer set. TCRdb reprocessed the multiplex PCR reads via MiXCR and lists one record per CDR3 protein. Counted here are around 400,000 distinct CDR3 sequences, 13% occurring once; the ten biggest clones make up over 8.5%. The source material was blood. The receptor was isolated from a young woman with Graves' hyperthyroidism. The chain carries TRBV20-1 and TRBJ2-7, with 10 bases matching TRBD2. The DNA for the CDR3 is TGCAGTGCTACGACTAGCGGGTATCGCTACGAGCAGTACTTC. Encoded protein: CSATTSGYRYEQYF.